The following is a T cell receptor beta chain sequence with its context. This entry is derived from a study of cytomegalovirus exposure and HLA in healthy donors. V lost 1 base and J lost 5, with 15 bases in between. The CDR3 loop spans 15 amino acids. Germline assignment: CDR1 SGHNT and CDR2 YYREEE (reference sequence). Researchers ran the PCR with 60 Vbeta and 13 Jbeta primers. Sequencing used immunoSEQ multiplex PCR; TCRdb keeps in-frame clones, though not all of them. The sample table sets out roughly 45,000 clones. The rearrangement joins TRBV5-4 to TRBJ2-5, with D possibly being TRBD2 (5 bases). The receptor was derived from a woman in her twenties or thirties in good health and CMV-seronegative. Sequencing used PBMCs. CDR3 bases: TGTGCCAGCAGCTTGCCTTTGGCAACGGGGGAGACCCAGTACTTC. This codes for CASSLPLATGETQYF.